This T cell receptor beta chain was retrieved from a study of T cell repertoires in cytomegalovirus infection. The wider study: Indicated by public TCR beta signatures were CMV infection and matching HLA type.

The study, taken as a whole, reports: Individuals carrying CMV plus the relevant HLA were identified by cumulative frequency of public TCR beta families. HLA-C-restricted CMV-specific TCR beta clonotypes were dominant in the ex vivo response.

The V segment lost 6 bases and the J segment 6 bases; nucleotides outside the gene matches: 10. This CDR3 is 14 amino acids long. From germline, CDR1 is DFQATT and CDR2 SNEGSKA (reference sequence). TCRdb recomputed calls from the reads with MiXCR, one row per CDR3 protein. The sample contains fewer than 300,000 distinct CDR3 sequences, roughly 26% of which appear only once. As for this clonotype: Its antigen is unknown.

The sample taken for sequencing was PBMCs. The gene calls are TRBV20-1 and TRBJ2-7; the match to TRBD2 covers 11 bases. The receptor's source is a human donor in good health (CMV status not recorded). Some clones in this sample may be carry-over from other donors' samples. CDR3 in amino acids: CSAPRGLADPEQYF. The DNA of the CDR3 is TGCAGTGCCCCTAGGGGACTAGCGGATCCCGAGCAGTACTTC.